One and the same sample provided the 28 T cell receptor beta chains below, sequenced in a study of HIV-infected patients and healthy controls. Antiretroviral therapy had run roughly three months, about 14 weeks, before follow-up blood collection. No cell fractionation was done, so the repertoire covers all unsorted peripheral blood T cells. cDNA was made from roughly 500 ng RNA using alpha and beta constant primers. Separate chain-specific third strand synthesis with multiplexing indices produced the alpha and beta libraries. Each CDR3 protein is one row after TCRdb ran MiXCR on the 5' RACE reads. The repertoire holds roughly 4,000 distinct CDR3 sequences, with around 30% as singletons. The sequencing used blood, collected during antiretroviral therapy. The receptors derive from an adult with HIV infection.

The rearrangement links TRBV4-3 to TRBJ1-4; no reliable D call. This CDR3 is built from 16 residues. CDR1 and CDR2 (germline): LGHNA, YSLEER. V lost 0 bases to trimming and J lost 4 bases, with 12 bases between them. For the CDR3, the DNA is TGCGCCAGCAGCCAAGAGTCCAGCGGATTTAATGAAAAACTGTTTTTT. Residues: CASSQESSGFNEKLFF.

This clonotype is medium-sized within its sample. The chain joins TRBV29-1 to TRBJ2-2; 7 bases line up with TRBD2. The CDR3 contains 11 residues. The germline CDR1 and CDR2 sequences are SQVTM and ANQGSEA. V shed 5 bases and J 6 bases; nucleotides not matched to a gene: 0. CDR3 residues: CSVTSAGELFF. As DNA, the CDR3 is TGCAGCGTTACTAGCGCCGGGGAGCTGTTTTTT.

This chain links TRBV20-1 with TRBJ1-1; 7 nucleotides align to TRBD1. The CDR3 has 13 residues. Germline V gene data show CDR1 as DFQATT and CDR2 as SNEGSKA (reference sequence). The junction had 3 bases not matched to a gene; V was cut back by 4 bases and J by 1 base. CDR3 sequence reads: CSATDRENTEAFF. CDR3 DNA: TGCAGTGCTACCGACAGGGAGAACACTGAAGCTTTCTTT.

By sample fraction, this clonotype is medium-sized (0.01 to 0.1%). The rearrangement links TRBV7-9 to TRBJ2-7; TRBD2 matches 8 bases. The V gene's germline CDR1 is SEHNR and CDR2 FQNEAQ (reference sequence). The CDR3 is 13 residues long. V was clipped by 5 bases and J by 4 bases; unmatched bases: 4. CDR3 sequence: CASSRSGGYEQYF. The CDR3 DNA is TGTGCCAGCAGCCGGAGCGGGGGTTACGAGCAGTACTTC.

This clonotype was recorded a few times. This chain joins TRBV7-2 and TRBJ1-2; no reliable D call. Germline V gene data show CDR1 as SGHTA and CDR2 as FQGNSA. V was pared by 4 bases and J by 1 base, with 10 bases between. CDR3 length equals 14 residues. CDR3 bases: TGTGCCAGCAGCTCCCCTGTTATTAACTATGGCTACACCTTC. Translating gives CASSSPVINYGYTF.

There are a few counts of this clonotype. The CDR3 DNA follows: TGTGCCACCAGTGATGCTTGGGGAGGGGATCAGCCCCAGCATTTT. This codes for CATSDAWGGDQPQHF. V usage is TRBV24-1 and J usage is TRBJ1-5; D may be TRBD1 (5 bases). Germline-derived CDR1 and CDR2 are KGHDR and SFDVKD. V gave up 3 bases and J gave up 5 bases, with 13 bases separating them. The CDR3 loop spans 15 amino acids.

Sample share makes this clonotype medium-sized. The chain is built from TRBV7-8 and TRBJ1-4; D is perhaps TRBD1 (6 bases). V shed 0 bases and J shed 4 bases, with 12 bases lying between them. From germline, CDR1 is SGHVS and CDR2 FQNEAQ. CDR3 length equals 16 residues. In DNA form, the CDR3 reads TGTGCCAGCAGCTTAGCAGGGACACCCAATAATGAAAAACTGTTTTTT. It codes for CASSLAGTPNNEKLFF.

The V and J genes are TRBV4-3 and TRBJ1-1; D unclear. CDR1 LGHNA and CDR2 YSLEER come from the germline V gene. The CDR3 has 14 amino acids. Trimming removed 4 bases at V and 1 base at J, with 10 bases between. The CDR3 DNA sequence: TGCGCCAGCAGCCCAAGGAGGACGAACACTGAAGCTTTCTTT. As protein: CASSPRRTNTEAFF.

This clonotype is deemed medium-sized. The CDR3 sequence: CASSYRMNTEAFF. CDR3 in DNA: TGTGCCAGCAGCTACAGGATGAACACTGAAGCTTTCTTT. The V call is TRBV6-5, the J call TRBJ1-1; a weak D match, TRBD1 (5 bases). This CDR3 region has 13 residues. V was pared by 6 bases and J by 0 bases, with 8 bases between. Germline values: CDR1 MNHEY, CDR2 SVGAGI.

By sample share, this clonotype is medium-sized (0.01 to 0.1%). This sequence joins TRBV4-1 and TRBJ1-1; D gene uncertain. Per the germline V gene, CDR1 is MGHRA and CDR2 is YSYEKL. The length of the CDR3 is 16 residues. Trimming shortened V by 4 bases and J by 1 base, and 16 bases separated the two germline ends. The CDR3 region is CASSRLLSRENTEAFF. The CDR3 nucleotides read TGCGCCAGCAGCCGACTTTTGTCAAGGGAGAACACTGAAGCTTTCTTT.

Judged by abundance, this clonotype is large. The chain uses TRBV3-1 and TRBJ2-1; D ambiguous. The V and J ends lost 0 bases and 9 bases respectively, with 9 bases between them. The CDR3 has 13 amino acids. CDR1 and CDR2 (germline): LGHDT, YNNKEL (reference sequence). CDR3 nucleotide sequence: TGTGCCAGCAGCCAAGAGGGTATTGGTGAGCAGTTCTTC. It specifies CASSQEGIGEQFF.

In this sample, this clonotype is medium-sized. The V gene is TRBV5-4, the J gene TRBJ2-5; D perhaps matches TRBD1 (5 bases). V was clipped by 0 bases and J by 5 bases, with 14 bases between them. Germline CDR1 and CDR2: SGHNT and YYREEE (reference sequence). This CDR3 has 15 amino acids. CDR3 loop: CASSLGGRSGETQYF. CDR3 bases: TGTGCCAGCAGCTTGGGAGGCCGATCAGGGGAGACCCAGTACTTC. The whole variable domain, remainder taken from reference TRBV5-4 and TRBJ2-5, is ETGVTQSPTHLIKTRGQQVTLRCSSQSGHNTVSWYQQALGQGPQFIFQYYREEENGRGNFPPRFSGLQFPNYSSELNVNALELDDSALYLCASSLGGRSGETQYFGPGTRLLVL.

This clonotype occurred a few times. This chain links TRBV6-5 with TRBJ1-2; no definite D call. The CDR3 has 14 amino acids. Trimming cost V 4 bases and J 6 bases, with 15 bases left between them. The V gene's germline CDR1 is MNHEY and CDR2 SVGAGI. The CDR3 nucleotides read TGTGCCAGCAGTTTCAGTCCCCGGGGAAATGGCTACACCTTC. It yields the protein CASSFSPRGNGYTF.

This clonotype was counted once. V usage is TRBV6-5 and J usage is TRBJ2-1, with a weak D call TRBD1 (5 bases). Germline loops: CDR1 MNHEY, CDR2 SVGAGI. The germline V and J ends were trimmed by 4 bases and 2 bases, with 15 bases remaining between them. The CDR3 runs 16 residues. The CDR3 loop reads CASSFEGAPTYNEQFF. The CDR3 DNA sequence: TGTGCCAGCAGTTTTGAAGGGGCCCCGACCTACAATGAGCAGTTCTTC.

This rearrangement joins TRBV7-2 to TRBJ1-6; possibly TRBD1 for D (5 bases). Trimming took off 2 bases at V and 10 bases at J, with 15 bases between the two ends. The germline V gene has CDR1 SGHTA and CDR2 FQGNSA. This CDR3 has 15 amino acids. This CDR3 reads CASSLRGQQDSPLHF. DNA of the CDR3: TGTGCCAGCAGCTTACGGGGCCAACAGGACTCACCCCTCCACTTT.

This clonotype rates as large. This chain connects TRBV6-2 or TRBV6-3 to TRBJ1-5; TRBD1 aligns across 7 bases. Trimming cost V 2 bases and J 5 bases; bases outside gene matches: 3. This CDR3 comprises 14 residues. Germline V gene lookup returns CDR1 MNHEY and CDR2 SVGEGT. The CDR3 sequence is CASSYGTAYQPQHF. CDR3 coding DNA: TGTGCCAGCAGTTACGGGACAGCGTATCAGCCCCAGCATTTT.

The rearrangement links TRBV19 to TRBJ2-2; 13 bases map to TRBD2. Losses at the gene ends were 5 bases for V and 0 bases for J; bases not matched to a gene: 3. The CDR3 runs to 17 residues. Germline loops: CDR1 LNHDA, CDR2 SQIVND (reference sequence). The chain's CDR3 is CASSPGTSGANTGELFF. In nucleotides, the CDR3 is TGTGCCAGTAGTCCCGGGACTAGCGGGGCGAACACCGGGGAGCTGTTTTTT.

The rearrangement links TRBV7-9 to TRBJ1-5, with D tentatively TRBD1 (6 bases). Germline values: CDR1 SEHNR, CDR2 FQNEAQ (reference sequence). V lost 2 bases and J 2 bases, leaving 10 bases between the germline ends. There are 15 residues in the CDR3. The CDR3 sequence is CASSLSGVGNQPQHF. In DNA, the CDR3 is TGTGCCAGCAGCTTATCAGGGGTAGGCAATCAGCCCCAGCATTTT.

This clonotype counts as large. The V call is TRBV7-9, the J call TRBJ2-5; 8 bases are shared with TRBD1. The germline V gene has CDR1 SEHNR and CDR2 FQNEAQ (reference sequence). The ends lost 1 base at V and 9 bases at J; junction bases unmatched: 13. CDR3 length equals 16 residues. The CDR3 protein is CASSLEQGTGPWAQYF. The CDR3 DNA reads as TGTGCCAGCAGCTTAGAGCAGGGGACAGGCCCCTGGGCCCAGTACTTC.

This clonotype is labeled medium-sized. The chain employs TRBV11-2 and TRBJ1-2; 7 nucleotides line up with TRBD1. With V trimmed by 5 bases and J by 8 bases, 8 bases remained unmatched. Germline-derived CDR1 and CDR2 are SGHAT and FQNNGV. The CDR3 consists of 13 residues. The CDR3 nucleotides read TGTGCCAGCAGCGACACAGGGGCACCCGGCTACACCTTC. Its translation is CASSDTGAPGYTF.

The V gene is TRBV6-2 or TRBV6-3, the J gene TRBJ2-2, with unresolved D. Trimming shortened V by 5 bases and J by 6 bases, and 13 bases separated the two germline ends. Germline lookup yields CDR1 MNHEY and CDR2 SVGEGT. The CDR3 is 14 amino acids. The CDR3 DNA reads TGTGCCAGCAGTCCGGTCGGTTATCCCGGGGAGCTGTTTTTT. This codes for CASSPVGYPGELFF.

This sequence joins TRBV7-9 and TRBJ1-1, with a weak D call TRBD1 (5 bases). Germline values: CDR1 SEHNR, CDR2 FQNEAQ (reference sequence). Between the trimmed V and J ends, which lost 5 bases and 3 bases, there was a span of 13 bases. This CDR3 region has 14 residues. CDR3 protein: CASSPDLGDTEAFF. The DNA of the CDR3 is TGTGCCAGCAGCCCCGATTTAGGGGACACTGAAGCTTTCTTT.

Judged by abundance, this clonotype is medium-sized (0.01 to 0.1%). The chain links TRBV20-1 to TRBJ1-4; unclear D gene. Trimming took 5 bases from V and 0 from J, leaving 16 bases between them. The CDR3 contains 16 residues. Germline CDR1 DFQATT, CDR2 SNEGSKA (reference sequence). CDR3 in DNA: TGCAGTGCTCGACCCGGGAGGGTCGCAACTAATGAAAAACTGTTTTTT. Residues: CSARPGRVATNEKLFF.

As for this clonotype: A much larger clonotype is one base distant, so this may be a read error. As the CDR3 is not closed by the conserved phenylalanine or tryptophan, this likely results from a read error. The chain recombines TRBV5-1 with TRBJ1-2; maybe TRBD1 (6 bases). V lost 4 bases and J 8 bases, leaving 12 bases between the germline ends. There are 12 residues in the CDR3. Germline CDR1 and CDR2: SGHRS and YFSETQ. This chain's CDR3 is CASSEDSWGYTY. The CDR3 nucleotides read TGCGCCAGCAGCGAGGACAGCTGGGGCTACACCTAC.

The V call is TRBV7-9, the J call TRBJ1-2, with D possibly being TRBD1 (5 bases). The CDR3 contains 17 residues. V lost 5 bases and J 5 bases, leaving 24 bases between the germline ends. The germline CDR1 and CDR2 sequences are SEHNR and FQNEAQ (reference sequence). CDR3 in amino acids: CASSRLVDKSGAYGYTF. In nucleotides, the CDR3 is TGTGCCAGCAGCCGACTCGTGGACAAGTCCGGTGCTTATGGCTACACCTTC.

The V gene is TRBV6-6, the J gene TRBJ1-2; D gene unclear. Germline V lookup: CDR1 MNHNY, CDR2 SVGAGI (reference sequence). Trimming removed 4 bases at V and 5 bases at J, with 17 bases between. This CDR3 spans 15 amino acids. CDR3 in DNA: TGTGCCAGCAGTTTGGGAACAGCCTCTAGGTATGGCTACACCTTC. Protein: CASSLGTASRYGYTF.

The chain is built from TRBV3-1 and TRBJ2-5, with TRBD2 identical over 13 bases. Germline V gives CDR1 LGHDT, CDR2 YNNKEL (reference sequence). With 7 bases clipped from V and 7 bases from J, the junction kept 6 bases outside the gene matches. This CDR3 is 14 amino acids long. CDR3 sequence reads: CASNRGTSGVTQYF. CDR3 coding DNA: TGTGCCAGCAACCGGGGGACTAGCGGGGTGACCCAGTACTTC.

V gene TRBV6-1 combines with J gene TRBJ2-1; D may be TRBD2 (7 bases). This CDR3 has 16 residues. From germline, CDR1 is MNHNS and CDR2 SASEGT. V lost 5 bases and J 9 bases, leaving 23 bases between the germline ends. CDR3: CASSTRLTGGRGEQFF. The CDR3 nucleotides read TGTGCCAGCAGTACACGACTGACGGGGGGCAGGGGTGAGCAGTTCTTC.